Below are 29 T cell receptor beta chains sequenced from a single sample in a study of blood T cell repertoires in COVID-19. Profiled with immunoSEQ multiplex PCR; TCRdb holds only in-frame clones, not every one. Of 200,000 or so clones listed, approximately 88% are singletons. The sample was PBMCs or T cells enriched from blood (not recorded which). The receptors here all came from a woman aged 25-40 years who had been exposed to COVID-19.

The chain is built from TRBV5-1 and TRBJ2-7; 10 nucleotides line up with TRBD1. The J segment lost 5 bases and the V segment lost 2 bases, leaving 10 bases of the junction unmatched. Per the germline V gene, CDR1 is SGHRS and CDR2 is YFSETQ. This CDR3 spans 16 amino acids. The CDR3 is CASSFPLSTGGNEQYF. CDR3 bases: TGCGCCAGCAGCTTTCCCCTATCGACAGGGGGCAACGAGCAGTACTTC.

The rearrangement uses TRBV23-1 and TRBJ1-5; D is unresolved. TRBV23-1 is an open reading frame whose function is uncertain. Trimming shortened V by 0 bases and J by 4 bases, and 22 bases separated the two germline ends. The length of the CDR3 is 19 residues. CDR3 nucleotide sequence: TGCGCCAGCAGTCAATCGGGTAGGGCGCTTCATACTAGGAATCAGCCCCAGCATTTT. This sequence encodes CASSQSGRALHTRNQPQHF.

The chain couples TRBV29-1 to TRBJ1-2; D unclear. The CDR3 runs 12 residues. Per germline, CDR1 SQVTM and CDR2 ANQGSEA. Trimming removed 3 bases at V and 3 bases at J, with 8 bases between. CDR3 sequence (DNA): TGCAGCGTTGATTTGGCCGACTATGGCTACACCTTC. As protein: CSVDLADYGYTF.

The chain links TRBV5-1 to TRBJ1-2; 7 bases fit TRBD1. CDR3 length equals 14 residues. V lost 4 bases and J lost 4; bases outside the gene matches: 7. CDR1 is SGHRS and CDR2 is YFSETQ in the germline V gene. CDR3 protein: CASSPGDSSYGYTF. CDR3 coding DNA: TGCGCCAGCAGCCCCGGGGACAGCAGCTATGGCTACACCTTC.

The rearrangement joins TRBV9 to TRBJ2-5; TRBD2 matches 12 bases. The V gene end was trimmed by 5 bases and the J gene end by 1 base; junction bases not matched to a gene: 3. Germline V gene lookup returns CDR1 SGDLS and CDR2 YYNGEE. This CDR3 is built from 15 residues. This CDR3 reads CASRGLAGVQETQYF. CDR3 sequence (DNA): TGTGCCAGCAGGGGACTAGCGGGCGTCCAAGAGACCCAGTACTTC.

The chain employs TRBV19 and TRBJ2-1, with D possibly matching TRBD2 (7 bases). The V end lost 3 bases, the J end lost 0 bases, and 15 bases lay between the germline ends. Germline CDR1 reads LNHDA; CDR2 reads SQIVND (reference sequence). This CDR3 spans 17 amino acids. Here the CDR3 reads CASSMAGASHSYNEQFF. CDR3 DNA sequence: TGTGCCAGTAGTATGGCGGGGGCCAGCCACTCCTACAATGAGCAGTTCTTC.

This clone was recorded a few times. Other DNA sequences in this sample translate to the same CDR3. This chain connects TRBV6-5 to TRBJ1-6, with D tentatively TRBD1 (6 bases). Germline V CDR1 and CDR2: MNHEY, SVGAGI. The CDR3 contains 15 residues. V gave up 6 bases and J gave up 5 bases, with 14 bases separating them. The CDR3 nucleotides read TGTGCCAGCAGCCTACAGGGAGCTGATAATTCACCCCTCCACTTT. This gives the protein CASSLQGADNSPLHF.

The chain links TRBV29-1 to TRBJ2-1; no clear D gene. V was pared by 4 bases and J by 1 base, with 8 bases between. Looked up from germline, CDR1 is SQVTM and CDR2 is ANQGSEA. This CDR3 is 13 amino acids long. The DNA of the CDR3 is TGCAGCGTTGCTGTCGGTTCCTACAATGAGCAGTTCTTC. Its protein is CSVAVGSYNEQFF.

The V call is TRBV9, the J call TRBJ2-7; D might be TRBD1 (6 bases). Trimming took 0 bases from V and 4 from J, leaving 11 bases between them. Germline V gives CDR1 SGDLS, CDR2 YYNGEE. This CDR3 region has 14 residues. This CDR3 reads CASSVDNRAYEQYF. CDR3 DNA: TGTGCCAGCAGCGTAGATAACAGGGCTTACGAGCAGTACTTC.

For the CDR3, the DNA is TGTGCCAGTAGTATCGGACTAGCGGTACAAGAGACCCAGTACTTC. It is translated as CASSIGLAVQETQYF. V usage is TRBV19 and J usage is TRBJ2-5, with 10 nucleotides matching TRBD2. From germline, CDR1 is LNHDA and CDR2 SQIVND (reference sequence). V lost 3 bases, J lost 2 bases, and 3 bases stayed unmatched. This CDR3 has 15 residues.

This chain connects TRBV20-1 to TRBJ2-7, with TRBD1 matching over 8 bases. V lost 3 bases to trimming and J lost 1 base; unmatched junction nucleotides: 8. From germline, CDR1 is DFQATT and CDR2 SNEGSKA (reference sequence). CDR3 length equals 15 residues. CDR3 in DNA: TGCAGTGCTAGTCTACGGACAGGGTTTTCCTACGAGCAGTACTTC. Its protein product is CSASLRTGFSYEQYF.

The CDR3 sequence: CASSLSTGWDYGYTF. The CDR3 bases are TGCGCCAGCAGCTTGTCGACAGGGTGGGACTATGGCTACACCTTC. The rearrangement links TRBV5-1 to TRBJ1-2; TRBD1 matches at 7 bases. The germline V gene has CDR1 SGHRS and CDR2 YFSETQ. V shed 1 base, J shed 3 bases, and the junction held 6 bases outside the gene matches. The length of the CDR3 is 15 residues.

V gene TRBV7-8 combines with J gene TRBJ2-2; perhaps TRBD1 as D (5 bases). This CDR3 has 17 residues. Germline-derived CDR1 and CDR2 are SGHVS and FQNEAQ. Deletions cut 5 bases from V and 4 bases from J, with 20 bases between. DNA of the CDR3: TGTGCCAGCAGCAAAGGGGCCTCAGGTCGCGTCACCGGGGAGCTGTTTTTT. It is translated as CASSKGASGRVTGELFF.

The genes are TRBV30 and TRBJ2-1, with D possibly being TRBD2 (5 bases). This CDR3 has 15 amino acids. Germline V gene lookup returns CDR1 GTSNPN and CDR2 SVGIG (reference sequence). The germline V and J ends were trimmed by 3 bases and 7 bases, with 19 bases remaining between them. The CDR3 region is CAWSRNAGIGNEQFF. As DNA, the CDR3 is TGTGCCTGGAGCCGAAATGCGGGTATAGGGAATGAGCAGTTCTTC.

This rearrangement joins TRBV19 to TRBJ2-2; perhaps TRBD2 as D (6 bases). Trimming took 7 bases from V and 5 from J, leaving 20 bases between them. The CDR3 contains 16 residues. Germline CDR1 is LNHDA and CDR2 is SQIVND (reference sequence). CDR3 loop: CASTKVGGSMTGELFF. The CDR3 DNA reads TGTGCCAGTACCAAAGTGGGGGGATCGATGACCGGGGAGCTGTTTTTT.

The V and J genes are TRBV19 and TRBJ1-5; 9 bases match TRBD1. J gave up 5 bases and V 4 bases, and 6 bases lay outside the gene matches. Germline V gene lookup returns CDR1 LNHDA and CDR2 SQIVND (reference sequence). CDR3 length: 15 amino acids. CDR3 nucleotides: TGTGCCAGTAGTACGGAACAGGGGGCCTATCAGCCCCAGCATTTT. Its translation is CASSTEQGAYQPQHF. Based on the CDR3 plus reference TRBV19 and TRBJ1-5, the full variable domain is DGGITQSPKYLFRKEGQNVTLSCEQNLNHDAMYWYRQDPGQGLRLIYYSQIVNDFQKGDIAEGYSVSREKKESFPLTVTSAQKNPTAFYLCASSTEQGAYQPQHFGDGTRLSIL.

J is TRBJ2-5 and V is TRBV18; 9 bases align to TRBD2. Germline V gives CDR1 KGHSH, CDR2 LQKENI. CDR3 length equals 15 residues. V was clipped by 2 bases and J by 6 bases; unmatched bases: 7. The CDR3 is CASSPGAGGGKTQYF. The CDR3 nucleotides are TGTGCCAGCTCACCAGGAGCGGGAGGCGGGAAGACCCAGTACTTC.

This clone was picked up one time. This chain joins TRBV5-5 and TRBJ1-4; the match to TRBD1 covers 10 bases. After removal of 0 bases from V and 4 bases from J, the junction contained 9 bases not matched to a gene. The CDR3 is made up of 18 amino acids. Germline CDR1 reads SGHKS; CDR2 reads YYEKEE (reference sequence). The CDR3 DNA reads TGTGCCAGCAGCTTGGAAGCGGGACAGGGGCCCTTTAATGAAAAACTGTTTTTT. Residues: CASSLEAGQGPFNEKLFF.

The chain joins TRBV7-2 to TRBJ2-7; 8 bases are a match to TRBD1. The germline V gene encodes CDR1 SGHTA and CDR2 FQGNSA. After removal of 5 bases from V and 1 base from J, the junction contained 10 bases not matched to a gene. CDR3 length equals 16 residues. The CDR3 DNA is TGTGCCAGCAGCCTAGAGACAGGGGTAGTTTCCTACGAGCAGTACTTC. Amino acids: CASSLETGVVSYEQYF.

This clone was observed a single time. DNA for the CDR3: TGTGCCAGCAGCCGGGACAGGGTTGAAAAACTGTTTTTT. It yields the protein CASSRDRVEKLFF. V is TRBV2 and J is TRBJ1-4, with TRBD1 matching 9 bases. The CDR3 sequence is 13 residues long. V was clipped by 6 bases and J by 7 bases; unmatched bases: 3. Germline lookup yields CDR1 SNHLY and CDR2 FYNNEI. Full variable domain (outside the CDR3, taken from reference TRBV2 and TRBJ1-4): EPEVTQTPSHQVTQMGQEVILRCVPISNHLYFYWYRQILGQKVEFLVSFYNNEISEKSEIFDDQFSVERPDGSNFTLKIRSTKLEDSAMYFCASSRDRVEKLFFGSGTQLSVL.

In this sample, this clone turned up a few times. The chain employs TRBV5-1 and TRBJ1-1; unclear D gene. This CDR3 is built from 14 residues. Looked up from germline, CDR1 is SGHRS and CDR2 is YFSETQ. Trimming took 0 bases from V and 4 from J, leaving 10 bases between them. The CDR3 loop reads CASSLDQVTTEAFF. DNA for the CDR3: TGCGCCAGCAGCTTGGATCAGGTTACCACTGAAGCTTTCTTT.

The V gene is TRBV4-2, the J gene TRBJ2-7; D may be TRBD2 (6 bases). The germline CDR1 and CDR2 sequences are LGHNA and YNFKEQ. V lost 0 bases, J lost 1 base, and 13 bases lay in between. The CDR3 length is 16 residues. The CDR3 is CASSQEVGTGSYEQYF. CDR3 nucleotides: TGTGCCAGCAGCCAAGAAGTCGGGACTGGGTCCTACGAGCAGTACTTC.

The rearrangement uses TRBV2 and TRBJ2-1, with 9 bases aligning to TRBD2. Germline values: CDR1 SNHLY, CDR2 FYNNEI. The J segment lost 5 bases and the V segment lost 1 base, leaving 6 bases of the junction unmatched. This CDR3 is built from 16 residues. The CDR3 reads CASSEEASGIHNEQFF. CDR3 coding DNA: TGTGCCAGCAGTGAAGAGGCTAGCGGGATACACAATGAGCAGTTCTTC. Drawing the rest from reference TRBV2 and TRBJ2-1, the complete variable domain is EPEVTQTPSHQVTQMGQEVILRCVPISNHLYFYWYRQILGQKVEFLVSFYNNEISEKSEIFDDQFSVERPDGSNFTLKIRSTKLEDSAMYFCASSEEASGIHNEQFFGPGTRLTVL.

J is TRBJ1-4 and V is TRBV23-1, with 7 bases lining up with TRBD1. TRBV23-1 is known as an ORF, though its function is uncertain. The V gene end was trimmed by 1 base and the J gene end by 4 bases; junction bases not matched to a gene: 3. The CDR3 loop spans 15 amino acids. The CDR3 nucleotides read TGCGCCAGCAGTCAATTTGGGACAGTTAATGAAAAACTGTTTTTT. Translation: CASSQFGTVNEKLFF.

The chain links TRBV24-1 to TRBJ1-5, with TRBD1 matching over 7 bases. The CDR3 is made up of 15 amino acids. V gave up 4 bases and J gave up 5 bases; unmatched junction bases: 7. Germline loops: CDR1 KGHDR, CDR2 SFDVKD. Here the CDR3 DNA reads TGTGCCACCAGTGAAGGGGGGACAGATTATCAGCCCCAGCATTTT. The encoded protein is CATSEGGTDYQPQHF.

This clone came up once. J is TRBJ2-3 and V is TRBV5-6; a weak D match, TRBD1 (5 bases). CDR3 length: 16 amino acids. Germline lookup yields CDR1 SGHDT and CDR2 YYEEEE. The germline V and J ends were trimmed by 0 bases and 4 bases, with 15 bases remaining between them. The CDR3 loop is CASSLGGIVIPDTQYF. CDR3 nucleotide sequence: TGTGCCAGCAGCTTGGGGGGCATAGTTATCCCAGATACGCAGTATTTT. Combining the CDR3 with reference TRBV5-6 and TRBJ2-3 gives the whole variable domain DAGVTQSPTHLIKTRGQQVTLRCSPKSGHDTVSWYQQALGQGPQFIFQYYEEEERQRGNFPDRFSGHQFPNYSSELNVNALLLGDSALYLCASSLGGIVIPDTQYFGPGTRLTVL.

The chain employs TRBV19 and TRBJ1-2; no clear D. Germline loops: CDR1 LNHDA, CDR2 SQIVND (reference sequence). This CDR3 spans 12 amino acids. V lost 8 bases and J lost 11, with 18 bases in between. CDR3 nucleotides: TGTGCCAGTCGGGAGAGGCTGGCAGGTTACACCTTC. This codes for CASRERLAGYTF.

Concerning this clone itself: Germline and junction disagree at one end, which may indicate a read error. The chain joins TRBV20-1 to TRBJ1-6; 8 nucleotides match TRBD1. Germline CDR1 is DFQATT and CDR2 is SNEGSKA (reference sequence). The CDR3 spans 11 residues. CDR3 protein: CSALRQGSFLF. CDR3 sequence (DNA): TGCAGTGCACTAAGACAGGGGTCCTTTCTTTTT.

V usage is TRBV9 and J usage is TRBJ2-2, with D hard to call. Trimming took 0 bases from V and 0 from J, leaving 15 bases between them. Germline CDR1 SGDLS, CDR2 YYNGEE. The CDR3 consists of 18 residues. The CDR3 coding sequence is TGTGCCAGCAGCGTAGTTCGGCAAACTACGCCGAACACCGGGGAGCTGTTTTTT. The encoded protein is CASSVVRQTTPNTGELFF.